A selection of T cell receptor beta chains follows, all from one sample in a study of blood T cell repertoires in COVID-19. Sequenced by immunoSEQ multiplex PCR; TCRdb stores in-frame clones only, minus some. The data hold about 140,000 clones, with about 87% observed a single time. The source material was peripheral blood. Receptors originate from a human donor with COVID-19, enrolled during active disease. The donor label of this sample is uncertain. Both conserved end residues are part of each CDR3. Each record gives: clone size, V gene, J gene, D gene, CDR3 DNA, CDR3 protein. The D gene is left open where the match is weak. Clone size is stated in some rows and not others, as once, few, many or a class when expanded.

clone size: .
V gene: TRBV5-6
J gene: TRBJ2-5
D gene: TRBD2
CDR3 DNA: TGTGCCAGCAACATCCCAGCGGGATCCCAAGAGACCCAGTACTTC
CDR3 protein: CASNIPAGSQETQYF

clone size: .
V gene: TRBV4-2
J gene: TRBJ2-3
D gene: .
CDR3 DNA: TGTGCCAGCAGTCACGGGGTACGCACAGATACGCAGTATTTT
CDR3 protein: CASSHGVRTDTQYF

clone size: .
V gene: TRBV9
J gene: TRBJ1-1
D gene: .
CDR3 DNA: TGTGCCAGCAGCGTCTTATCAGCGGGCTCTGAAGCTTTCTTT
CDR3 protein: CASSVLSAGSEAFF

clone size: .
V gene: TRBV11-3
J gene: TRBJ2-7
D gene: TRBD2
CDR3 DNA: TGTGCCAGCAGCCACCCCTCCAGGGCGCCGGGAGCGGGAGGGCTGCACGAGCAGTACTTC
CDR3 protein: CASSHPSRAPGAGGLHEQYF

clone size: .
V gene: TRBV6-1
J gene: TRBJ2-1
D gene: TRBD2
CDR3 DNA: TGTGCCAGCAGTGCCCCGGGAGGGGCACAAAACCAGTTCTTC
CDR3 protein: CASSAPGGAQNQFF

clone size: .
V gene: TRBV6-5
J gene: TRBJ2-3
D gene: .
CDR3 DNA: TGTGCCAGCGCCCAAGGAGGTACGCAGTATTTT
CDR3 protein: CASAQGGTQYF

clone size: .
V gene: TRBV7-3
J gene: TRBJ1-1
D gene: .
CDR3 DNA: TGTGCCAGCAGCTCAGTTAAGGGGGCTGAAGCTTTCTTT
CDR3 protein: CASSSVKGAEAFF

clone size: .
V gene: TRBV5-1
J gene: TRBJ1-4
D gene: .
CDR3 DNA: TGCGCCAGCGGCAGGCGCCCTAATGAAAAACTGTTTTTT
CDR3 protein: CASGRRPNEKLFF

clone size: .
V gene: TRBV6-5
J gene: TRBJ2-7
D gene: .
CDR3 DNA: TGTGCCAGCAGTTACCAACAGCAGGCCTACGAGCAGTACTTC
CDR3 protein: CASSYQQQAYEQYF

clone size: .
V gene: TRBV7-3
J gene: TRBJ2-7
D gene: TRBD1
CDR3 DNA: TGTGCCAGCAGCCTTTACAGGGGGTCGAACGAGCAGTACTTC
CDR3 protein: CASSLYRGSNEQYF

clone size: .
V gene: TRBV5-1
J gene: TRBJ1-2
D gene: TRBD1
CDR3 DNA: TGCGCCAGCAGTCGCTTCCAACAGCCGGGACAGTTCTATGGCTACACCTTC
CDR3 protein: CASSRFQQPGQFYGYTF

clone size: .
V gene: TRBV6-5
J gene: TRBJ2-7
D gene: TRBD1
CDR3 DNA: TGTGCCAGCAGTAGACAGGGCAGTTACGAGCAGTACTTC
CDR3 protein: CASSRQGSYEQYF

clone size: .
V gene: TRBV7-3
J gene: TRBJ2-2
D gene: TRBD2
CDR3 DNA: TGTGCCAGCAGCCCCATGACTAGCGGGTCCGGGGAGCTGTTTTTT
CDR3 protein: CASSPMTSGSGELFF

clone size: .
V gene: TRBV6-5
J gene: TRBJ2-7
D gene: .
CDR3 DNA: TGTGCCAGCACCAAAGCGGAGGGGGGGCTCGAGCAGTACTTC
CDR3 protein: CASTKAEGGLEQYF

clone size: .
V gene: TRBV5-1
J gene: TRBJ1-1
D gene: TRBD1
CDR3 DNA: TGCGCCAGCAGCCCAGCGGACAGGGGGCATGCTTTCTTT
CDR3 protein: CASSPADRGHAFF

clone size: .
V gene: TRBV27
J gene: TRBJ2-3
D gene: TRBD1
CDR3 DNA: TGTGCCAGCAGTTTAAGGACAGGGACAGATACGCAGTATTTT
CDR3 protein: CASSLRTGTDTQYF

clone size: .
V gene: TRBV6-1
J gene: TRBJ1-3
D gene: .
CDR3 DNA: TGTGCCAGCAGTGAAGGGCATGGAAACACCATATATTTT
CDR3 protein: CASSEGHGNTIYF

clone size: .
V gene: TRBV10-3
J gene: TRBJ2-1
D gene: TRBD2
CDR3 DNA: TGTGCCATCAGTGAGCTAGCGGGGCCCAATGAGCAGTTCTTC
CDR3 protein: CAISELAGPNEQFF

clone size: .
V gene: TRBV6-6
J gene: TRBJ2-6
D gene: .
CDR3 DNA: TGTGCCAGCAGTTACGGGCAGATCGAGGGGGCCAACGTCCTGACTTTC
CDR3 protein: CASSYGQIEGANVLTF

clone size: once
V gene: TRBV7-9
J gene: TRBJ1-1
D gene: .
CDR3 DNA: TGTGCCAGCAGACTTACGGACAGTCGCCCTGAAGCTTTCTTT
CDR3 protein: CASRLTDSRPEAFF

clone size: .
V gene: TRBV1
J gene: TRBJ1-6
D gene: .
CDR3 DNA: TGCACCCCCGCGGGCAGGGGGGATTATAATTCACCCCTCCACTTT
CDR3 protein: CTPAGRGDYNSPLHF

clone size: .
V gene: TRBV7-9
J gene: TRBJ1-1
D gene: .
CDR3 DNA: TGTGCCAGCAGCTTACTACAGGGAGGGACTGAAGCTTTCTTT
CDR3 protein: CASSLLQGGTEAFF

clone size: .
V gene: TRBV6-5
J gene: TRBJ2-7
D gene: .
CDR3 DNA: TGTGCCAGCAGTTACGGGGGGGCAACCTCCTACGAGCAGTACTTC
CDR3 protein: CASSYGGATSYEQYF

clone size: once
V gene: TRBV10-1
J gene: TRBJ2-3
D gene: TRBD2
CDR3 DNA: TGCGCCAGCAGTATTAGCGGGGGGGCAGCAGATACGCAGTATTTT
CDR3 protein: CASSISGGAADTQYF

clone size: .
V gene: TRBV5-1
J gene: TRBJ2-3
D gene: TRBD1
CDR3 DNA: TGCGCCAGTACCCGGGACAGGGGGCTCGCAGATACGCAGTATTTT
CDR3 protein: CASTRDRGLADTQYF

clone size: .
V gene: TRBV4-1
J gene: TRBJ1-2
D gene: .
CDR3 DNA: TGCGCCAGCAGCCAAGATATAACAGCCTATGGCTACACCTTC
CDR3 protein: CASSQDITAYGYTF

clone size: .
V gene: TRBV2
J gene: TRBJ1-3
D gene: .
CDR3 DNA: TGTGCCAGCAGGTACACAGGGAAAAGAGGAAACACCATATATTTT
CDR3 protein: CASRYTGKRGNTIYF

clone size: .
V gene: TRBV7-3
J gene: TRBJ2-5
D gene: .
CDR3 DNA: TGTGCCAGCAGCTTGGGCCTGACCCGCGGGGAGACCCAGTACTTC
CDR3 protein: CASSLGLTRGETQYF

clone size: .
V gene: TRBV5-6
J gene: TRBJ1-3
D gene: TRBD1
CDR3 DNA: TGTGCCAGCAGCCCTAAGGGACAGGGCTTCGGAAACACCATATATTTT
CDR3 protein: CASSPKGQGFGNTIYF

clone size: .
V gene: TRBV5-4
J gene: TRBJ2-1
D gene: TRBD2
CDR3 DNA: TGTGCCAGCAGCGGAGGGACTAGCGGTTACAATGAGCAGTTCTTC
CDR3 protein: CASSGGTSGYNEQFF

clone size: .
V gene: TRBV6-5
J gene: TRBJ1-2
D gene: .
CDR3 DNA: TGTGCCAGCAGTTACTCTTACAGGACCCCTAACTATGGCTACACCTTC
CDR3 protein: CASSYSYRTPNYGYTF

clone size: .
V gene: TRBV2
J gene: TRBJ2-7
D gene: .
CDR3 DNA: TGTGCCAGTACGGGGGTAAGCTCCTACGAGCAGTACTTC
CDR3 protein: CASTGVSSYEQYF

clone size: .
V gene: TRBV3-1/TRBV3-2
J gene: TRBJ2-3
D gene: TRBD2
CDR3 DNA: TGTGCCAGCAGCCAGCCGACTAGCGGGGGGGCGGGTCTAGATACGCAGTATTTT
CDR3 protein: CASSQPTSGGAGLDTQYF

clone size: .
V gene: TRBV9
J gene: TRBJ2-2
D gene: .
CDR3 DNA: TGTGCCAGCAGCGTAGGGCAGAACACCGGGGAGCTGTTTTTT
CDR3 protein: CASSVGQNTGELFF

clone size: .
V gene: TRBV28
J gene: TRBJ1-1
D gene: TRBD1
CDR3 DNA: TGTGCCACAGGGGGGATGAACACTGAAGCTTTCTTT
CDR3 protein: CATGGMNTEAFF

clone size: few
V gene: TRBV11-2
J gene: TRBJ2-1
D gene: TRBD2
CDR3 DNA: TGTGCCAGCAGCTTAGACTCAGCGGGAGTGGGTGAGCAGTTCTTC
CDR3 protein: CASSLDSAGVGEQFF

clone size: once
V gene: TRBV3-1/TRBV3-2
J gene: TRBJ2-5
D gene: .
CDR3 DNA: TGTGCCAGCAGCCAGCCGGGGATCCAAGAGACCCAGTACTTC
CDR3 protein: CASSQPGIQETQYF

clone size: many
V gene: TRBV13
J gene: TRBJ1-1
D gene: .
CDR3 DNA: TGTGCCCGCAGCTTCGGGGGACCGGGGGGGACTGAAGCTTTCTTT
CDR3 protein: CARSFGGPGGTEAFF

clone size: .
V gene: TRBV6-1
J gene: TRBJ2-1
D gene: TRBD2
CDR3 DNA: TGTGCCAGCAGTGAAGAGGCTAGCGGCACCCCGTACAATGAGCAGTTCTTC
CDR3 protein: CASSEEASGTPYNEQFF

clone size: .
V gene: TRBV18
J gene: TRBJ1-6
D gene: TRBD1
CDR3 DNA: TGTGCCAGCTCACCGGACAGGGGCAATTCACCCCTCCACTTT
CDR3 protein: CASSPDRGNSPLHF

clone size: .
V gene: TRBV14
J gene: TRBJ2-1
D gene: TRBD2
CDR3 DNA: TGTGCCAGCAGCCCTGAACCGGGACTAGTTTTCCCCACACACACGAATGAGCAGTTCTTC
CDR3 protein: CASSPEPGLVFPTHTNEQFF

clone size: .
V gene: TRBV28
J gene: TRBJ1-3
D gene: .
CDR3 DNA: TGTGCCAGCAGCCTCCGAGGATCTGGAAACACCATATATTTT
CDR3 protein: CASSLRGSGNTIYF

clone size: .
V gene: TRBV10-1
J gene: TRBJ2-1
D gene: .
CDR3 DNA: TGCGCCAGCAGTGATTTGGACAGATACAATGAGCAGTTCTTC
CDR3 protein: CASSDLDRYNEQFF

clone size: .
V gene: TRBV7-9
J gene: TRBJ2-5
D gene: TRBD2
CDR3 DNA: TGTGCCAGCAGCCCTGGACTAGCGGGGGGCCAAGAGACCCAGTACTTC
CDR3 protein: CASSPGLAGGQETQYF

clone size: .
V gene: TRBV5-1
J gene: TRBJ1-1
D gene: .
CDR3 DNA: TGCGCCAGCAGGCTCTCAGGGGAGAACACTGAAGCTTTCTTT
CDR3 protein: CASRLSGENTEAFF

clone size: .
V gene: TRBV10-3
J gene: TRBJ1-1
D gene: TRBD1
CDR3 DNA: TGTGCCATCAGTGATCGGGCAGGGGGGTTCGAAACTGAAGCTTTCTTT
CDR3 protein: CAISDRAGGFETEAFF

clone size: .
V gene: TRBV5-1
J gene: TRBJ1-2
D gene: .
CDR3 DNA: TGCGCCAGCAGCCCGCAGGTCTTGGGGGGGGCGCGTGGCTACACCTTC
CDR3 protein: CASSPQVLGGARGYTF

clone size: .
V gene: TRBV11-2
J gene: TRBJ2-5
D gene: TRBD2
CDR3 DNA: TGTGCCAGCAGCCCAGGACTAGGTGGGACCCAGTACTTC
CDR3 protein: CASSPGLGGTQYF

clone size: once
V gene: TRBV2
J gene: TRBJ2-1
D gene: .
CDR3 DNA: TGTGCCAGCAGTGAAGTTAGCAACAATGAGCAGTTCTTC
CDR3 protein: CASSEVSNNEQFF

clone size: once
V gene: TRBV4-1
J gene: TRBJ2-1
D gene: .
CDR3 DNA: TGCGCCAGCAGCCAAGTCGCGGGAAACGAGCAGTTCTTC
CDR3 protein: CASSQVAGNEQFF

clone size: .
V gene: TRBV6-5
J gene: TRBJ1-2
D gene: .
CDR3 DNA: TGTGCCAGCAGTTACTCGACCCAGGCCTCCTTCTATGGCTACACCTTC
CDR3 protein: CASSYSTQASFYGYTF

clone size: .
V gene: TRBV15
J gene: TRBJ2-1
D gene: TRBD2
CDR3 DNA: TGTGCCACCAGCAGATCCGGGACTAGCGGGGGGGGTGAGCAGTTCTTC
CDR3 protein: CATSRSGTSGGGEQFF